This record covers a single T cell receptor (beta chain). Sequenced by immunoSEQ multiplex PCR; TCRdb stores in-frame clones only, minus some. Of about 92,000 clones in the sample, under 85% were seen once. This entry belongs to a study of OX40 agonist ivuxolimab in advanced cancers. Germline CDR1 SGDLS, CDR2 YYNGEE. CDR3 size: 13 residues. The V and J ends lost 4 bases and 4 bases respectively, with 9 bases between them. Sequenced material: CD4+ or CD8+ T cells sorted from blood, taken in a trial of the OX40 agonist ivuxolimab. The J gene is TRBJ1-3, the V gene TRBV9; D is undetermined. The TCR originated in an adult with an advanced solid tumor such as melanoma, head and neck, liver or kidney cancer. The DNA for the CDR3 is TGTGCCAGCAGCCTGGGAGTCGGAAACACCATATATTTT. It yields the protein CASSLGVGNTIYF.